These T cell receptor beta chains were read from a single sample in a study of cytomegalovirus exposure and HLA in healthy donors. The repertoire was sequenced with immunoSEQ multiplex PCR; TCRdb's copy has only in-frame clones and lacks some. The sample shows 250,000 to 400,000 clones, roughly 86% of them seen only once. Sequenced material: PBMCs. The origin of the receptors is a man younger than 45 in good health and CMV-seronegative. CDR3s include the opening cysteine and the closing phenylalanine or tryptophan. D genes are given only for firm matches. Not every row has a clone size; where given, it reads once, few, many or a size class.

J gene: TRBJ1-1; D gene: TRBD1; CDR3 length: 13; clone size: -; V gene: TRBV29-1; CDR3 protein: CSVSSQGATEAFF; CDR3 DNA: TGCAGCGTTAGTTCCCAGGGGGCAACTGAAGCTTTCTTT
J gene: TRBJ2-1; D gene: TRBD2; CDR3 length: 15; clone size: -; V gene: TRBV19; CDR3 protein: CASSRASGGHNEQFF; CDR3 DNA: TGTGCCAGTAGTAGGGCTAGCGGGGGCCACAATGAGCAGTTCTTC
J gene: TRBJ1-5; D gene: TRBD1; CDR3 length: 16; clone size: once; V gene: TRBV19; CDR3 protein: CASRRGQGRGNQPQHF; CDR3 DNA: TGTGCCAGTAGACGGGGACAGGGAAGAGGCAATCAGCCCCAGCATTTT
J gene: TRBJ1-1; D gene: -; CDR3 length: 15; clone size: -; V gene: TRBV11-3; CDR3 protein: CASRYAGLANTEAFF; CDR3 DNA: TGTGCCAGCAGGTATGCAGGATTGGCGAACACTGAAGCTTTCTTT
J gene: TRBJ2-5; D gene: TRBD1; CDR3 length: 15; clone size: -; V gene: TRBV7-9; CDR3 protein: CASSPRQGYQETQYF; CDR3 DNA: TGTGCCAGCAGCCCCCGACAGGGGTACCAAGAGACCCAGTACTTC
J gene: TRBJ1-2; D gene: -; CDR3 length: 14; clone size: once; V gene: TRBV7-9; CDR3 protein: CASSLSEVNYGYTF; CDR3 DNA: TGTGCCAGCAGCTTAAGCGAGGTAAACTATGGCTACACCTTC
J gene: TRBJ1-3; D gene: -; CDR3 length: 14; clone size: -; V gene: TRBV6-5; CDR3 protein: CASSYSGEGNTIYF; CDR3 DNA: TGTGCCAGCAGTTACTCTGGGGAGGGAAACACCATATATTTT
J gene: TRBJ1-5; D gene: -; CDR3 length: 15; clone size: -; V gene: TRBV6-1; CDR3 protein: CASSEGMEGRRAQHF; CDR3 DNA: TGTGCCAGCAGTGAAGGTATGGAGGGGAGAAGGGCCCAGCATTTT
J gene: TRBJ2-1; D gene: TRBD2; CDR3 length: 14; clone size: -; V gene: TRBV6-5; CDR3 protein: CASKHPGGYNEQFF; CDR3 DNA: TGTGCCAGCAAGCATCCGGGGGGGTACAATGAGCAGTTCTTC
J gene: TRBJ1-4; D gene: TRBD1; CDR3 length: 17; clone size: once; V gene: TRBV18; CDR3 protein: CASSPVRGLSKDEKLFF; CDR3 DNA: TGTGCCAGCTCACCAGTCAGGGGGCTTTCGAAGGATGAAAAACTGTTTTTT
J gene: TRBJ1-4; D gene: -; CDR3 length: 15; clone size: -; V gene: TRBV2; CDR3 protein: CASSELQGTGEKLFF; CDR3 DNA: TGTGCCAGCAGTGAACTGCAGGGGACGGGAGAAAAACTGTTTTTT
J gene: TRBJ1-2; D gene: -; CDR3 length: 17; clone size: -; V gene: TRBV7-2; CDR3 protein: CASSPSGPGHRATACTF; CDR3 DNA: TGTGCCAGCAGCCCCTCTGGGCCGGGACACAGAGCGACGGCCTGCACCTTC
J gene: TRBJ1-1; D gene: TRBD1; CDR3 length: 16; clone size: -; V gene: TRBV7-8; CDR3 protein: CASSLGQGVRNTEAFF; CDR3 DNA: TGTGCCAGCAGCTTAGGGCAGGGGGTTCGGAACACTGAAGCTTTCTTT
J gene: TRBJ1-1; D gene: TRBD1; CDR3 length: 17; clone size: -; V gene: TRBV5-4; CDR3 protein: CASSTGTGGQGDTEAFF; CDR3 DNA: TGTGCCAGCAGCACCGGGACAGGGGGTCAGGGGGACACTGAAGCTTTCTTT